What follows is one T cell receptor (beta chain) and its context. This clonotype has only a few counts. Its antigen is currently not known. Base qualities are not recorded, but no much larger clone differs from it by a single base. The data stem from a study of response to subunit inactivated influenza vaccine (dated by TCRdb to between 2018 and 2020). Regarding the research as a whole: The study used deep quantitative T cell receptor repertoire profiling to track responses to a trivalent subunit inactivated influenza vaccine. Study-wide conclusions, independent of this receptor: It was suggested by the authors that each seasonal influenza vaccination may recruit only a limited number of new T cells.

V and J lose 5 bases and 8 bases, and a span of 22 bases separates them. CDR1 and CDR2, looked up from the germline V gene (reference sequence), are SEHNR and FQNEAQ. CDR3 length: 16 amino acids, cysteine to phenylalanine. Kept here is only the CDR3 DNA, which spans 48 bases and is read in frame from base 1. The library was generated by RT-PCR. For sequencing, an Illumina HiSeq 2500 was employed. Using fastp at Q25 and MiXCR, TCRdb reprocessed the public reads and kept productive beta chains. A single entry per CDR3 protein holds the most common genes and DNA from its merged rows. Here the sample has 450,000 to 700,000 distinct CDR3 sequences; 14% occur a single time. Over 8.5% of the sample belongs to the ten largest clones.

The rearranged chain carries TRBV7-9 and TRBJ2-1; D gene: possibly TRBD2, on 5 matching bases. The source material was PBMCs from blood, sampled 12 days after vaccination. This receptor was obtained from a man aged 45-65 years who received an inactivated influenza vaccine. Donor details come from another sample of the same person, matched by shared clones. The nucleotides are TGTGCCAGCAGCCAACGGGGAGAGACTGCGGGTCATGAGCAGTTCTTC. This translates into CASSQRGETAGHEQFF.